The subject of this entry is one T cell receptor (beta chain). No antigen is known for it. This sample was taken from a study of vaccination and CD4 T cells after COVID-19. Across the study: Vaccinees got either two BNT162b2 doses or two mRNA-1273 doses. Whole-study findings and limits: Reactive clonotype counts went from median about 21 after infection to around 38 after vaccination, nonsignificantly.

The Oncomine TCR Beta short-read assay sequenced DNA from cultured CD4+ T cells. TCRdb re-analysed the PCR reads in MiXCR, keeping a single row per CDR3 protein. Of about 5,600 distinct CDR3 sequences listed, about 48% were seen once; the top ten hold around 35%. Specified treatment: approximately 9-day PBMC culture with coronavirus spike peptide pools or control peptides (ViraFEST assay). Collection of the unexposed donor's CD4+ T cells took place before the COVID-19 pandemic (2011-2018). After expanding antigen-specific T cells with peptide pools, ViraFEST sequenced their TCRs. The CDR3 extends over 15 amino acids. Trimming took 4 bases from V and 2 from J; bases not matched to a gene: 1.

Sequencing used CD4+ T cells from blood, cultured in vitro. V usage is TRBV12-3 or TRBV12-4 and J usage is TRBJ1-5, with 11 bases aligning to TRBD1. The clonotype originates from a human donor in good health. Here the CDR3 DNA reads TGTGCCAGCAGTTCGGGACAGGGGGGCAATCAGCCCCAGCATTTT. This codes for CASSSGQGGNQPQHF.